Listed here are 3 T cell receptor beta chains from one sample, sequenced in a study of blood T cell repertoires in COVID-19 (dated by TCRdb to 2019 to 2021). Libraries were constructed by the immunoSEQ multiplex PCR assay. The table was pulled from immuneACCESS by TCRdb, which kept in-frame rearrangements only. Such tables lose some clones; where checked, under half of the loss comes from unresolved V genes, and the rest has no known cause. The sample data list approximately 86,000 clones, and 80% to 90% of these were observed just once. The leading ten clones occupy around 8.6% of the sample. Sequenced sample: peripheral blood. All receptors derive from a man aged 50 to 60 with acute or convalescent COVID-19.

The chain recombines TRBV6-2 or TRBV6-3 with TRBJ2-7; TRBD2 matches at 9 bases. This CDR3 is 16 amino acids long. Looked up from germline, CDR1 is MNHEY and CDR2 is SVGEGT. V dropped 2 bases and J dropped 2; count of bases not matched to a gene: 7. The chain's CDR3 is CASSYLSTSGPYEQYF. The CDR3 nucleotides are TGTGCCAGCAGTTACCTCTCGACTAGCGGACCCTACGAGCAGTACTTC.

V gene TRBV30 combines with J gene TRBJ2-7, with a tentative D call TRBD1 (6 bases). V shed 0 bases and J shed 7 bases, with 19 bases lying between them. The CDR3 contains 15 residues. Germline V gene sequence: CDR1 GTSNPN, CDR2 SVGIG (reference sequence). The CDR3 loop is CAWSVLGANLGEQYV. The CDR3 bases are TGTGCCTGGAGTGTATTGGGGGCGAATCTGGGGGAGCAGTACGTC.

The rearrangement joins TRBV30 to TRBJ1-1, with D possibly being TRBD1 (6 bases). The length of the CDR3 is 12 residues. In germline, CDR1 is GTSNPN, CDR2 SVGIG (reference sequence). V was clipped by 5 bases and J by 4 bases, with 11 bases between them. The CDR3 bases are TGTGCCTGGGGGAACAGGGTCACTGAAGCTTTCTTT. Its protein is CAWGNRVTEAFF.